The next 4 T cell receptor beta chains were all read from a single sample in a study of shared clonotypes between healthy human individuals (TCRdb year 2020). Preparation of the library involved the immunoSEQ multiplex PCR assay. TCRdb took over this immuneACCESS table, retaining in-frame rearrangements with V and J assigned. Such tables are incomplete; in checked studies, under half of the missing clones stem from an unresolved V gene, and the remainder is unexplained. The sample yields some 2,100,000 clones; approximately 95% were counted once. Of the sample, roughly 0.13% falls within the top ten clones. The sample was naive CD4+ T cells sorted from blood. According to the study, the label for this sample's cell subset or site signals: CD45RA+ positively selected. The receptors shown here come from a man younger than 35 in good health.

The chain joins TRBV2 to TRBJ2-2; D is unresolved. The CDR3 consists of 14 residues. Trimming removed 7 bases at V and 1 base at J, with 10 bases between. CDR1 and CDR2 (germline): SNHLY, FYNNEI. The CDR3 spells CASKVLQNTGELFF. DNA for the CDR3: TGTGCCAGCAAGGTCCTACAGAACACCGGGGAGCTGTTTTTT.

V and J are TRBV4-1 and TRBJ1-4; D remains unclear. Germline lookup yields CDR1 MGHRA and CDR2 YSYEKL. CDR3 length: 15 amino acids. With 0 bases removed from V and 8 bases from J, the gap between germline ends came to 13 bases. CDR3 residues: CASSQELQIGEKLFF. The DNA for the CDR3 is TGCGCCAGCAGCCAAGAATTACAGATCGGGGAAAAACTGTTTTTT.

The V and J genes are TRBV19 and TRBJ1-1; D unresolved. The V gene's germline CDR1 is LNHDA and CDR2 SQIVND (reference sequence). Trimming stripped 3 bases from V and 4 bases from J, with 18 bases between. CDR3 length equals 16 residues. The CDR3 region is CASSILGTKVGTEAFF. CDR3 coding DNA: TGTGCCAGTAGTATTCTGGGTACGAAAGTTGGCACTGAAGCTTTCTTT.

Concerning this clone itself: Other DNA sequences in the same sample also yield this CDR3. V and J are TRBV5-1 and TRBJ1-1, with unresolved D. CDR3 size: 14 residues. The germline V and J ends were trimmed by 0 bases and 2 bases, with 8 bases remaining between them. Germline V gene data show CDR1 as SGHRS and CDR2 as YFSETQ. The CDR3 coding sequence is TGCGCCAGCAGCTTGGCCGCAGGTAACACTGAAGCTTTCTTT. Amino acid sequence: CASSLAAGNTEAFF.